One and the same sample provided the 18 T cell receptor beta chains below, sequenced in a study of blood T cell repertoires in COVID-19. Profiling relied on immunoSEQ multiplex PCR, and the TCRdb table lists in-frame clones only, not all of them. The data hold some 83,000 clones, with 86% observed a single time. Sequences were obtained from peripheral blood. Source of these receptors: a man aged 80 or over in a cohort sampled during active COVID-19.

The chain uses TRBV19 and TRBJ1-4; 7 nucleotides agree with TRBD1. From germline, CDR1 is LNHDA and CDR2 SQIVND (reference sequence). The CDR3 sequence is 15 residues long. J was trimmed by 6 bases and V by 6 bases; bases with no gene match: 10. CDR3: CASSPQGGWDEKLFF. DNA for the CDR3: TGTGCCAGTAGCCCCCAAGGGGGCTGGGATGAAAAACTGTTTTTT.

The genes are TRBV10-3 and TRBJ1-1, with D perhaps TRBD1 (6 bases). In germline, CDR1 is ENHRY, CDR2 SYGVKD. The CDR3 is made up of 13 amino acids. Trimming cost V 6 bases and J 6 bases, with 14 bases left between them. The CDR3 bases are TGTGCCATCAGAACAGGGAGTGGCTCTGAAGCTTTCTTT. It translates to CAIRTGSGSEAFF.

This chain uses TRBV19 with TRBJ1-3; 7 bases fit TRBD1. The trim removed 5 bases at V and 2 bases at J, leaving 3 bases unmatched. This CDR3 has 14 amino acids. CDR1 is LNHDA and CDR2 is SQIVND in the germline V gene (reference sequence). CDR3 nucleotides: TGTGCCAGTAGTTCGCAGGGGGCTGGAAACACCATATATTTT. Its translation is CASSSQGAGNTIYF.

The chain has TRBV24-1 and TRBJ2-7; TRBD1 aligns across 8 bases. CDR1 is KGHDR, CDR2 SFDVKD, per germline. The CDR3 covers 15 residues. The trim removed 5 bases at V and 2 bases at J, leaving 7 bases unmatched. As DNA, the CDR3 is TGTGCCACCAGTGGGCGGGACAGGAGAACCTACGAGCAGTACTTC. It encodes CATSGRDRRTYEQYF.

This chain links TRBV2 with TRBJ1-2, with D tentatively TRBD1 (6 bases). Germline V gives CDR1 SNHLY, CDR2 FYNNEI. V was cut by 6 bases and J by 6 bases, with 14 bases left in between. The CDR3 length is 13 residues. CDR3 nucleotide sequence: TGTGCCAGCAGAATTACAGGGTCGGATGGCTACACCTTC. Translation gives CASRITGSDGYTF. The full variable domain, in which reference TRBV2 and TRBJ1-2 provide the parts outside the CDR3, is EPEVTQTPSHQVTQMGQEVILRCVPISNHLYFYWYRQILGQKVEFLVSFYNNEISEKSEIFDDQFSVERPDGSNFTLKIRSTKLEDSAMYFCASRITGSDGYTFGSGTRLTVV.

The V call is TRBV2, the J call TRBJ2-2; 9 bases fit TRBD1. Germline CDR1 reads SNHLY; CDR2 reads FYNNEI. CDR3 length: 13 residues. The trim removed 8 bases at V and 6 bases at J, leaving 4 bases unmatched. The CDR3 DNA is TGTGCCAGCCGGACAGGGGTCCCCGGGGAGCTGTTTTTT. Protein sequence: CASRTGVPGELFF.

The rearrangement links TRBV6-4 to TRBJ2-6; D unclear. The CDR3 is 14 amino acids. Trimming cost V 4 bases and J 2 bases, with 6 bases left between them. From germline, CDR1 is MRHNA and CDR2 SNTAGT. The CDR3 DNA reads TGTGCCAGCAGTGTGGAGCCTGGGGCCAACGTCCTGACTTTC. It translates to CASSVEPGANVLTF.

V gene TRBV24-1 combines with J gene TRBJ1-5, with D unresolved. In germline, CDR1 is KGHDR, CDR2 SFDVKD. CDR3 length: 13 residues. V lost 1 base and J lost 4, with 4 bases in between. CDR3 sequence: CATSDFRNQPQHF. The CDR3 coding sequence is TGTGCCACCAGTGATTTTCGGAATCAGCCCCAGCATTTT.

The genes are TRBV2 and TRBJ2-3; possibly TRBD1 for D (5 bases). CDR1 is SNHLY, CDR2 FYNNEI, per germline. The V end was cut by 4 bases, the J end by 2 bases, with 7 bases between. This CDR3 is 13 amino acids long. CDR3 DNA: TGTGCCAGCAGTGGACAGAACACAGATACGCAGTATTTT. The encoded protein is CASSGQNTDTQYF.

The CDR3 is CATVLAGGTDTQYF. CDR3 nucleotide sequence: TGTGCCACCGTACTAGCGGGGGGCACAGATACGCAGTATTTT. The rearrangement uses TRBV18 and TRBJ2-3; TRBD2 matches 11 bases. The V and J ends lost 10 bases and 1 base, in that order; junction bases with no gene match: 4. There are 14 residues in the CDR3. Germline-derived CDR1 and CDR2 are KGHSH and LQKENI.

V usage is TRBV4-1 and J usage is TRBJ1-4; 8 positions agree with TRBD1. This CDR3 has 15 amino acids. The trim removed 4 bases at V and 8 bases at J, leaving 9 bases unmatched. Germline loops: CDR1 MGHRA, CDR2 YSYEKL. Here the CDR3 DNA reads TGCGCCAGCAGCCCGCAGGGGGCAGTCTGGGAAAAACTGTTTTTT. This translates into CASSPQGAVWEKLFF.

This chain uses TRBV4-2 with TRBJ2-1, with D possibly TRBD1 on 5 matching bases. Trimming removed 0 bases at V and 6 bases at J, with 12 bases between. In germline, CDR1 is LGHNA, CDR2 YNFKEQ. The CDR3 loop spans 15 amino acids. CDR3 loop: CASSQDRDGANEQFF. The CDR3 nucleotides read TGTGCCAGCAGCCAAGACAGGGATGGAGCCAATGAGCAGTTCTTC.

The count of this clone is one. The V call is TRBV11-2, the J call TRBJ2-7, with 12 bases fitting TRBD2. The length of the CDR3 is 15 residues. With V trimmed by 2 bases and J by 2 bases, 1 base remained unmatched. Germline assignment: CDR1 SGHAT and CDR2 FQNNGV. CDR3 residues: CASSLRLAGAYEQYV. CDR3 in DNA: TGTGCCAGCAGCTTACGACTAGCGGGGGCCTACGAGCAGTACGTC.

The chain links TRBV29-1 to TRBJ1-2; D might be TRBD1 (6 bases). Per the germline V gene, CDR1 is SQVTM and CDR2 is ANQGSEA. The CDR3 is 12 amino acids. The V gene lost 4 bases and the J gene lost 6 bases, with 12 bases spanning the gap. DNA of the CDR3: TGCAGCGTTGGGAACAGGGATCATGGCTACACCTTC. Its translation is CSVGNRDHGYTF.

The chain combines TRBV7-2 with TRBJ2-1, with D unresolved. CDR3 length: 11 residues. The V and J ends lost 6 bases and 5 bases respectively, with 5 bases between them. The germline CDR1 and CDR2 sequences are SGHTA and FQGNSA. CDR3 sequence (DNA): TGTGCCAGCAGTGAGGACAATGAGCAGTTCTTC. It translates to CASSEDNEQFF.

This chain uses TRBV24-1 with TRBJ1-5; the D gene is possibly TRBD1 (6 bases). The CDR3 is 15 residues long. Germline CDR1 and CDR2: KGHDR and SFDVKD. Trimming took off 7 bases at V and 0 bases at J, with 12 bases between the two ends. The DNA of the CDR3 is TGTGCCACCAGGGCTACAGGGAATAGCAATCAGCCCCAGCATTTT. Translation gives CATRATGNSNQPQHF.

This clone was observed a handful of times. The V and J genes are TRBV6-1 and TRBJ1-3; D is perhaps TRBD1 (5 bases). Germline-derived CDR1 and CDR2 are MNHNS and SASEGT. Trimming shortened V by 3 bases and J by 3 bases, and 18 bases separated the two germline ends. This CDR3 comprises 17 residues. CDR3 sequence (DNA): TGTGCCAGCAGTGAGGCACTGGCTGGGGGGATTGGAAACACCATATATTTT. As protein: CASSEALAGGIGNTIYF.

V is TRBV5-1 and J is TRBJ1-1; 7 nucleotides line up with TRBD1. The CDR3 has 14 amino acids. Germline CDR1 reads SGHRS; CDR2 reads YFSETQ. V dropped 2 bases and J dropped 4; count of bases not matched to a gene: 5. In nucleotides, the CDR3 is TGCGCCAGCAGCTTTGAGGGGGCAGGCACTGAAGCTTTCTTT. This sequence encodes CASSFEGAGTEAFF.